The TCR beta chain under discussion was sequenced for a study of blood T cell repertoires in COVID-19. Background on the study: COVID-19 samples, acute and convalescent, were from the United States, Italy and Spain. T cells, B-cell-depleted T cells, or PBMCs supplied cDNA or gDNA.

As handled by the study authors: Nucleated cell counts were estimated from reference gene primer amplification. Assay: immunoSEQ multiplex PCR; the TCRdb copy retains only in-frame clones and omits some. V and J calls and clone size follow that table, whereas D and trimming were derived from the DNA. In the table there are 150,000 to 200,000 clones, 81% of which are singletons. CDR1 and CDR2 from the germline V gene are MNHEY and SVGAGI. This CDR3 has 14 residues. V dropped 7 bases and J dropped 4; count of bases not matched to a gene: 9. This clone was counted many times. This receptor was taken from a man aged 55 to 70 with active or convalescent COVID-19. The chain employs TRBV6-5 and TRBJ1-2; 7 bases are shared with TRBD1. Sequencing was done on a sample of peripheral blood. This CDR3 is CASTKGQALYGYTF. The CDR3 coding sequence is TGTGCCAGCACTAAAGGACAGGCCCTCTATGGCTACACCTTC.